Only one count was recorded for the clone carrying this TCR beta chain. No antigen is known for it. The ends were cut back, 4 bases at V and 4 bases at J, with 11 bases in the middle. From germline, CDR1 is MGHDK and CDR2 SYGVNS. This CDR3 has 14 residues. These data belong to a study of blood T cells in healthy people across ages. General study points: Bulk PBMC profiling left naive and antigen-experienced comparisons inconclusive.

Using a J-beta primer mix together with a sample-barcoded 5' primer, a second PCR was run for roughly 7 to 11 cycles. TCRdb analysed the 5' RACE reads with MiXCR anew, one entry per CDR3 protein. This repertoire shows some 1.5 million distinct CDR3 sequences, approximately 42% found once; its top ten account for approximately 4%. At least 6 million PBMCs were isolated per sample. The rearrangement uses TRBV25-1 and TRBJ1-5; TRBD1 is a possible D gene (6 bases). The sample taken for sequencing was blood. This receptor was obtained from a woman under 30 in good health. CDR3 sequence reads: CASSGQEGNQPQHF. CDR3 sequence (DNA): TGTGCCAGCAGTGGACAGGAGGGTAATCAGCCCCAGCATTTT.